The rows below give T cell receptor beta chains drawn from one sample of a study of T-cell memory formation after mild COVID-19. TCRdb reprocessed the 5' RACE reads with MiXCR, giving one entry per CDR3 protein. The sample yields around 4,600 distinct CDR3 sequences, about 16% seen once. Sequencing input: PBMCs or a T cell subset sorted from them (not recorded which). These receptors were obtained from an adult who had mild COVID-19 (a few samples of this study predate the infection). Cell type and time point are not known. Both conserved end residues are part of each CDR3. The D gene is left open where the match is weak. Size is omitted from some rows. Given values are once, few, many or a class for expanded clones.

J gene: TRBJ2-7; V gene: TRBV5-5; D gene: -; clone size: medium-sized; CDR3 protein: CASSLSGIGEQYF; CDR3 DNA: TGTGCCAGCAGCTTGTCTGGGATAGGTGAGCAGTACTTC
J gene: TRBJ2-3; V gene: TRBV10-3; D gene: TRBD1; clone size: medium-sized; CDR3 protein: CAISERGQADTQYF; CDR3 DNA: TGTGCCATCAGTGAGAGGGGGCAGGCAGATACGCAGTATTTT
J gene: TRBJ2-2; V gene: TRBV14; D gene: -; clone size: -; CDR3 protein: CASSHNRAGELFF; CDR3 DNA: TGTGCCAGCAGCCATAACAGGGCCGGGGAGCTGTTTTTT
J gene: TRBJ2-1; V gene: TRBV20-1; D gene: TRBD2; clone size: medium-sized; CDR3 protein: CSAGRGGVFEQFF; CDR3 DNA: TGCAGTGCCGGGCGGGGGGGTGTTTTTGAGCAGTTCTTC
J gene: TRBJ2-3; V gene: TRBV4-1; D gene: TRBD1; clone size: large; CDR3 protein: CASSPSKGASTDTQYF; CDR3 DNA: TGCGCCAGCAGCCCGTCAAAGGGGGCCTCCACAGATACGCAGTATTTT
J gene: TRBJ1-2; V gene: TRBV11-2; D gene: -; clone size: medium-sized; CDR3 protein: CASSLGGDGYTF; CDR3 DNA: TGTGCCAGCAGCTTGGGAGGCGATGGCTACACCTTC
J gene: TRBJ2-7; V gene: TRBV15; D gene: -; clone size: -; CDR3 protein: CATSRDQASDEQYF; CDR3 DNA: TGTGCCACCAGCAGAGATCAGGCCTCGGACGAGCAGTACTTC
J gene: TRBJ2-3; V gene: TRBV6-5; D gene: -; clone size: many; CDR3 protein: CASSYRRSGTDTQYF; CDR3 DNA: TGTGCCAGCAGTTACCGGAGGTCAGGCACAGATACGCAGTATTTT
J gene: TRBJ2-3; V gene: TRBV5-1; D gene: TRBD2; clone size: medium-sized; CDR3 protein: CASSRSGGRSTDTQYF; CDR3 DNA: TGCGCCAGCAGCCGTAGCGGGGGGCGAAGCACAGATACGCAGTATTTT
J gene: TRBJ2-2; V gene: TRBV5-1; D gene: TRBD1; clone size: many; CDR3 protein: CASSLRTGNTGELFF; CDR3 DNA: TGCGCCAGCAGCCTAAGGACAGGGAACACCGGGGAGCTGTTTTTT
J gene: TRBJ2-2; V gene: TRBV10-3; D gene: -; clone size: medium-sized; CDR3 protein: CAIGGLSTGELFF; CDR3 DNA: TGTGCCATCGGGGGGTTGTCCACCGGGGAGCTGTTTTTT
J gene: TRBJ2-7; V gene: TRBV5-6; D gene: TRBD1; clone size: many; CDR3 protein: CASSFSIRTGPTYEQYF; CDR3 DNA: TGTGCCAGCAGCTTTTCTATACGGACAGGGCCTACCTACGAGCAGTACTTC
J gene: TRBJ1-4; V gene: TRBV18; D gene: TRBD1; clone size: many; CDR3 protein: CASSPTAGTGDEKLFF; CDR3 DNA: TGTGCCAGCTCACCGACAGCGGGGACAGGGGATGAAAAACTGTTTTTT
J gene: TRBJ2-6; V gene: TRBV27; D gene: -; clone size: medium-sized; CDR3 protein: CASSPYSRAGANVLTF; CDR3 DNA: TGTGCCAGCAGTCCTTACTCTAGGGCTGGGGCCAACGTCCTGACTTTC
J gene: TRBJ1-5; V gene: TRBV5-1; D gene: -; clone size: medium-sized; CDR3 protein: CASSPGGLNQPQHF; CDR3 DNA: TGCGCCAGCAGCCCCGGGGGGCTCAATCAGCCCCAGCATTTT